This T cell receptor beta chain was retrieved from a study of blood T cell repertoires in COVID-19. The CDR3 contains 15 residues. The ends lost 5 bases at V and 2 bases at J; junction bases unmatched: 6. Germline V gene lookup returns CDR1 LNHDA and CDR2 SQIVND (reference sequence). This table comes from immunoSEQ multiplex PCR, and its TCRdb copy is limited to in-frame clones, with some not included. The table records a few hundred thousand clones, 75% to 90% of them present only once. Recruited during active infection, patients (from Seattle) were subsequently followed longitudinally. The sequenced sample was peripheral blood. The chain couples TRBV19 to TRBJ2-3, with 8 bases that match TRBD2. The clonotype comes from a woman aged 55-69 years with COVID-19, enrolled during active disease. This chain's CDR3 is CASSFTSGFTDTQYF. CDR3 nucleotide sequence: TGTGCCAGTAGTTTCACTAGCGGCTTCACAGATACGCAGTATTTT.